This T cell receptor (beta chain) was captured by sequencing in a study of T-cell reconstitution after alpha-beta-depleted transplantation in children. Study-wide results and caveats: Surviving recipient T cells and intrathymic progenitors accounted for some patients' high TCRbeta diversity at day 60. The origin of alpha-beta T cells about two months after transplant was reportedly several hundred expanded graft clones. Counts and diversity of T cells one year after transplant came mostly from newly produced T cells.

J gave up 5 bases and V 2 bases, and 16 bases lay outside the gene matches. Germline V CDR1 and CDR2: DFQATT, SNEGSKA (reference sequence). This CDR3 has 17 amino acids. This clonotype was counted at least ten times. Its antigen remains unknown. Preparation of the TCRbeta library was carried out with unique molecular identifiers. TCRdb redid the calling of the PCR reads with MiXCR, one entry per CDR3 protein. The data hold hundreds of thousands of distinct CDR3 sequences, with around 13% observed a single time. This clonotype was sampled from a girl aged 2 to 9 with congenital amegakaryocytic thrombocytopenia, due to receive a stem cell transplant. The chain couples TRBV20-1 to TRBJ1-2; TRBD1 agrees at 8 bases. This material consisted of PBMCs, taken before TCRalphabeta/CD19-depleted stem cell transplant. CDR3 nucleotide sequence: TGCAGTGCTAGAAATCGGGACAGGTGGGATGGGGTATATGGCTACACCTTC. It is translated as CSARNRDRWDGVYGYTF.